This T cell receptor beta chain was recorded in a study of identical twins. The germline V gene has CDR1 WNHNN and CDR2 SYGVQD (reference sequence). This CDR3 is built from 24 residues. V lost 4 bases to trimming and J lost 7 bases; unmatched junction nucleotides: 30. TCRdb called the 5' RACE reads again in MiXCR, with one record for every CDR3 protein. Of just over 500,000 distinct CDR3 sequences in the sample, 22% are singletons; the top ten hold about 0.91%. This clonotype was seen only a few times. These sequences were also reported in another study, on T cells expressing NK-cell markers.

Sequencing was performed on CD4+ T cells sorted from blood. This receptor was obtained from a woman aged 18-29 years in good health. V gene TRBV10-1 combines with J gene TRBJ2-1; 14 bases map to TRBD2. The CDR3 coding sequence is TGCGCCAGCAGTGTGGGACAGGGACTTGTCACAGGGACTAGCGGGAGTGTCTTTAGGAATGAGCAGTTCTTC. It yields the protein CASSVGQGLVTGTSGSVFRNEQFF.